What follows describes a single T cell receptor beta chain. Germline V gives CDR1 WSHSY, CDR2 SAAADI. The CDR3 extends over 14 amino acids. Trimming cost V 6 bases and J 5 bases; bases outside gene matches: 0. This sample was included in a study of blood T cell repertoires in COVID-19. Study background: Acute-phase and convalescent COVID-19 samples originated in the United States, Italy and Spain. The cDNA or gDNA used as material had been derived from T cells, B-cell-depleted T cells, or PBMCs.

Authors' processing steps: Estimation of nucleated cell counts was performed using reference gene primer amplification. The protocol was immunoSEQ multiplex PCR, while the TCRdb copy is restricted to in-frame clones and leaves out a portion. The V and J calls and clone size are taken from that table; D and trimming were inferred from the DNA. The sample has around 250,000 clones, more than 75% seen once. The rearrangement uses TRBV10-2 and TRBJ2-2; 13 bases are shared with TRBD2. The sequenced sample was peripheral blood. The clonotype originates from a man aged 35 to 55 with active or convalescent COVID-19. The chain's CDR3 is CASRLAGGTGELFF. The CDR3 DNA reads TGCGCCAGCAGACTAGCGGGAGGGACCGGGGAGCTGTTTTTT.